Presented here are 7 T cell receptor beta chains from one specimen sequenced in a study of T cells in Graves' hyperthyroidism and ophthalmopathy. Amplification of TCR beta CDR3 regions used RNA as the template. The HTBI primer set drove a first-round RT-PCR of the TCR CDR3. TCRdb independently ran MiXCR on the multiplex PCR reads; one entry per CDR3 protein. The sample consists of approximately 400,000 distinct CDR3 sequences, over 15% of them appearing once. The source material was blood. All receptors derive from a woman younger than 35 with Graves' hyperthyroidism.

Many counts were recorded for this clonotype. The J gene is TRBJ2-5, the V gene TRBV19; 10 bases line up with TRBD2. Unmatched junction bases numbered 18, after V lost 4 bases and J lost 4 bases. CDR1 and CDR2 (germline): LNHDA, SQIVND (reference sequence). The CDR3 is 19 amino acids. CDR3 region: CASSRLSASSGGFRETQYF. The CDR3 nucleotides read TGTGCCAGTAGTAGACTCTCGGCGTCTAGCGGGGGTTTCAGAGAGACCCAGTACTTC.

V usage is TRBV19 and J usage is TRBJ2-6; D may correspond to TRBD1 or TRBD2 (6 bases each). Germline values: CDR1 LNHDA, CDR2 SQIVND (reference sequence). This CDR3 has 16 residues. V was trimmed by 2 bases and J by 2 bases, leaving 10 bases between them. The CDR3: CASSILGGAGANVLTF. CDR3 nucleotides: TGTGCCAGTAGTATACTCGGGGGCGCTGGGGCCAACGTCCTGACTTTC. Supplemented by reference TRBV19 and TRBJ2-6, the full variable domain reads DGGITQSPKYLFRKEGQNVTLSCEQNLNHDAMYWYRQDPGQGLRLIYYSQIVNDFQKGDIAEGYSVSREKKESFPLTVTSAQKNPTAFYLCASSILGGAGANVLTFGAGSRLTVL.

This clonotype was seen a few times. This chain connects TRBV12-3 or TRBV12-4 to TRBJ1-1; D call uncertain. This CDR3 has 13 residues. Trimming shortened V by 5 bases and J by 5 bases, and 12 bases separated the two germline ends. Here the CDR3 DNA reads TGTGCCAGCAGTGCCGCTTGGGGTACTGAAGCTTTCTTT. Translating gives CASSAAWGTEAFF.

This clonotype was observed many times. The chain uses TRBV6-1 and TRBJ1-5; D ambiguous. The CDR3 runs to 15 residues. With 6 bases removed from V and 0 bases from J, the gap between germline ends came to 12 bases. Germline V gives CDR1 MNHNS, CDR2 SASEGT. DNA of the CDR3: TGTGCCAGCAGATTAAGAGCTGATAGCAATCAGCCCCAGCATTTT. This translates into CASRLRADSNQPQHF.

This clonotype was observed many times. The V call is TRBV7-2, the J call TRBJ1-3; D unresolved. Trimming left V 5 bases short and J 4 bases short, with 12 bases between. This CDR3 is 14 amino acids long. CDR1 and CDR2 from the germline V gene are SGHTA and FQGNSA. The CDR3, as DNA: TGTGCCAGCAGCCCAGTGGGTTACGGAAACACCATATATTTT. Its protein product is CASSPVGYGNTIYF.

At least ten counts were recorded for this clonotype. The rearrangement links TRBV27 to TRBJ1-1; D may be TRBD1 (5 bases). Per the germline V gene, CDR1 is MNHEY and CDR2 is SMNVEV (reference sequence). This CDR3 comprises 13 residues. V dropped 9 bases and J dropped 2 bases, with 13 bases sitting between them. CDR3 in amino acids: CASMGVINTEAFF. The CDR3 DNA reads as TGTGCCAGTATGGGGGTCATAAACACTGAAGCTTTCTTT.

This sequence joins TRBV11-3 and TRBJ2-7; 10 positions agree with TRBD2. There are 15 residues in the CDR3. Per germline, CDR1 SGHNT and CDR2 YENEEA. V shed 5 bases and J 5 bases; nucleotides not matched to a gene: 9. CDR3 DNA sequence: TGTGCCAGCAGCGCGCTTAGCGGGGGGCCCGACGAGCAGTACTTC. Protein sequence: CASSALSGGPDEQYF.